This T cell receptor beta chain was identified during a study of blood T cell repertoires in COVID-19. About the research overall: Sources were T cells, B-cell-depleted T cells, or PBMCs; the material itself was cDNA or gDNA.

Trimming took 1 base from V and 6 from J, leaving 10 bases between them. Looked up from germline, CDR1 is SGHTA and CDR2 is FQGNSA. The CDR3 loop spans 14 amino acids. Clones were sequenced by immunoSEQ multiplex PCR, and TCRdb holds only the in-frame ones, with some missing. The sample has around 230,000 clones; roughly 80% are singletons. This sequence joins TRBV7-2 and TRBJ2-1, with a tentative D call TRBD1 (5 bases). What was sequenced was peripheral blood. This clonotype originated in a woman between 40 and 50 years old with active or convalescent COVID-19. The CDR3 nucleotides read TGTGCCAGCAGCTTAGGATTCCAGGGCAATGAGCAGTTCTTC. Its protein product is CASSLGFQGNEQFF.